These 14 T cell receptor beta chains came from one sample sequenced in a study of blood T cells in healthy people across ages. A second roughly 6 to 12 cycle PCR used barcoded and J-beta primers. TCRdb analysed the 5' RACE reads with MiXCR anew, one entry per CDR3 protein. The sample includes about 930,000 distinct CDR3 sequences, 25% to 35% of them seen just once. These data were also reused for a study on T cells of mothers and their children.

Sequenced sample: blood. All receptors come from a middle-aged woman in good health.

This clonotype has ten or more counts. This rearrangement joins TRBV5-6 to TRBJ1-2, with 7 bases matching TRBD1. Germline CDR1 and CDR2: SGHDT and YYEEEE. This CDR3 region has 13 residues. With V trimmed by 5 bases and J by 4 bases, 5 bases remained unmatched. This chain's CDR3 is CASRLQGSYGYTF. CDR3 nucleotides: TGTGCCAGCAGACTACAGGGGTCCTATGGCTACACCTTC.

V gene TRBV12-3 or TRBV12-4 combines with J gene TRBJ1-1; no clear D. CDR3 length: 13 residues. Trimming removed 3 bases from V and 6 bases from J, with 11 bases in between. The CDR3, as DNA: TGTGCCAGCAGTTTGCTGGAAATGGCTGAAGCTTTCTTT. Its translation: CASSLLEMAEAFF.

The chain links TRBV20-1 to TRBJ2-3, with TRBD1 matching over 7 bases. The CDR3 spans 14 residues. The V gene end was trimmed by 5 bases and the J gene end by 0 bases; junction bases not matched to a gene: 5. CDR1 is DFQATT and CDR2 is SNEGSKA in the germline V gene (reference sequence). CDR3 residues: CSALTGQSTDTQYF. CDR3 sequence (DNA): TGCAGTGCTCTCACGGGACAGAGCACAGATACGCAGTATTTT.

This clonotype was observed many times. V usage is TRBV9 and J usage is TRBJ2-5; 8 bases fit TRBD2. The CDR3 sequence is 15 residues long. The germline V gene encodes CDR1 SGDLS and CDR2 YYNGEE. V was clipped by 3 bases and J by 1 base; unmatched bases: 5. This chain's CDR3 is CASSGQGTSQETQYF. The CDR3 DNA is TGTGCCAGCAGCGGACAAGGGACTAGCCAAGAGACCCAGTACTTC.

The table lists this clonotype with many counts. V gene TRBV27 combines with J gene TRBJ2-7; the D gene is possibly TRBD1 (5 bases). This CDR3 is built from 12 residues. In germline, CDR1 is MNHEY, CDR2 SMNVEV (reference sequence). V was trimmed by 9 bases and J by 0 bases, leaving 9 bases between them. CDR3 protein: CARTTDSYEQYF. CDR3 in DNA: TGTGCCAGGACGACAGACTCCTACGAGCAGTACTTC.

V is TRBV28 and J is TRBJ1-6; tentatively, D is TRBD1 (5 bases). Germline V gene sequence: CDR1 MDHEN, CDR2 SYDVKM. CDR3 length: 19 amino acids. V lost 2 bases, J lost 4 bases, and 21 bases lay in between. The CDR3 loop is CASSLIGGQGRIYNSPLHF. CDR3 in DNA: TGTGCCAGCAGTTTAATAGGTGGGCAGGGCCGAATTTATAATTCACCCCTCCACTTT.

The V gene is TRBV12-3 or TRBV12-4, the J gene TRBJ1-1; tentative D call: TRBD1 (5 bases). The CDR3 is 13 residues long. With 1 base removed from V and 6 bases from J, the gap between germline ends came to 9 bases. The CDR3 sequence is CASSLVWGSEAFF. CDR3 DNA: TGTGCCAGCAGTTTAGTATGGGGGTCTGAAGCTTTCTTT.

This clonotype was seen repeatedly, ten times or more. V is TRBV20-1 and J is TRBJ2-1; no reliable D call. The CDR3 loop spans 15 amino acids. Germline CDR1 DFQATT, CDR2 SNEGSKA (reference sequence). With 3 bases removed from V and 0 bases from J, the gap between germline ends came to 12 bases. The CDR3 nucleotides read TGCAGTGCTAGCGTGCTAGAGAGCTCCTACAATGAGCAGTTCTTC. Its protein is CSASVLESSYNEQFF.

The chain combines TRBV27 with TRBJ2-5, with D hard to call. The CDR3 totals 16 residues. Germline CDR1 is MNHEY and CDR2 is SMNVEV (reference sequence). V was clipped by 4 bases and J by 5 bases, with 20 bases between them. CDR3 nucleotides: TGTGCCAGCAGTTACCGTTGGGGAAGCCCCTCGGAGACCCAGTACTTC. Its protein product is CASSYRWGSPSETQYF.

This chain's CDR3 is CASGFLNIQYF. The CDR3 DNA follows: TGTGCCAGCGGTTTTTTGAACATTCAGTACTTC. The V gene is TRBV7-2, the J gene TRBJ2-4; no definite D call. This CDR3 contains 11 residues. V shed 8 bases and J shed 7 bases, with 9 bases lying between them. Germline-derived CDR1 and CDR2 are SGHTA and FQGNSA.

This clonotype occurred a few times. This chain links TRBV25-1 with TRBJ2-5, with D possibly being TRBD2 (5 bases). CDR3 length: 13 amino acids. Germline loops: CDR1 MGHDK, CDR2 SYGVNS. Trimming left V 6 bases short and J 4 bases short, with 12 bases between. The chain's CDR3 is CASRLHGGETQYF. CDR3 coding DNA: TGTGCCAGCAGACTACACGGAGGAGAGACCCAGTACTTC.

This clonotype was detected many times. The V gene is TRBV20-1, the J gene TRBJ2-7; 14 bases fit TRBD2. Germline V gene lookup returns CDR1 DFQATT and CDR2 SNEGSKA (reference sequence). The CDR3 runs 14 residues. V was pared by 5 bases and J by 3 bases, with 3 bases of the junction left unmatched. CDR3 loop: CSARTSGGIYEQYF. The CDR3 nucleotides are TGCAGTGCTCGGACTAGCGGGGGGATCTACGAGCAGTACTTC.

The CDR3 protein is CASSLGTRGNQPQHF. The CDR3 bases are TGTGCCAGCAGTTTGGGCACCAGGGGCAATCAGCCCCAGCATTTT. The chain couples TRBV28 to TRBJ1-5, with a tentative D call TRBD1 (5 bases). This CDR3 has 15 residues. V dropped 3 bases and J dropped 2 bases, with 11 bases sitting between them. The V gene's germline CDR1 is MDHEN and CDR2 SYDVKM.

This clonotype was seen many times. J is TRBJ2-7 and V is TRBV4-3; D call uncertain. Germline V CDR1 and CDR2: LGHNA, YSLEER. The length of the CDR3 is 15 residues. The V end was cut by 0 bases, the J end by 3 bases, with 12 bases between. The CDR3 DNA reads as TGCGCCAGCAGCCAAGATACGAGGCAGTACTACGAGCAGTACTTC. Its translation is CASSQDTRQYYEQYF.